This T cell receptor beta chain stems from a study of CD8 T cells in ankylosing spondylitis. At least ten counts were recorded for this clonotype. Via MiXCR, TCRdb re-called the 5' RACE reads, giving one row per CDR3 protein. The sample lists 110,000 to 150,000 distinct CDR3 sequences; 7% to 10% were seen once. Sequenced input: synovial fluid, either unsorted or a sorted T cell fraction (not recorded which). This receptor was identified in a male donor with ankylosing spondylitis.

In nucleotides, the CDR3 is TGTGCCAGCAGCGTATCGCACTCTAATTCACCCCTCCACTTT. Amino acids: CASSVSHSNSPLHF. V usage is TRBV9 and J usage is TRBJ1-6; D call uncertain. The germline V gene encodes CDR1 SGDLS and CDR2 YYNGEE. This CDR3 spans 14 amino acids. Deletions cut 1 base from V and 6 bases from J, with 8 bases between.